This T cell receptor beta chain was retrieved from a study of shared clonotypes between healthy human individuals. Study-wide context: Per donor, three plates held CD4 naive cells, three held CD4 memory, two held CD8 naive and one held CD8 memory.

Study findings and constraints: Specimens sampled were limited to blood, with tissue repertoires likely differing. Generation probability values for non-shared clonotypes were lower than those for clonotypes shared by all four donors.

In germline, CDR1 is PRHDT, CDR2 FYEKMQ (reference sequence). With V trimmed by 4 bases and J by 2 bases, 10 bases remained unmatched. The CDR3 contains 16 residues. Naive-designated CD8 cells lacked CD45RO, were positively enriched for CCR7, and omitted terminally differentiated effector memory CD45RA+ cells. With regard to this clone: What it binds is not known.

The repertoire was sequenced with immunoSEQ multiplex PCR; TCRdb's copy has only in-frame clones and lacks some. The data hold 560,000 or so clones, with about 96% observed a single time. The receptor was isolated from a woman aged 25 to 39 in good health. The chain couples TRBV13 to TRBJ2-7; TRBD2 matches at 8 bases. The sequenced material came from naive CD8+ T cells sorted from blood. This chain's CDR3 is CASSSSKVAGTYEQYF. For the CDR3, the DNA is TGTGCCAGCAGCTCCTCTAAGGTAGCGGGGACCTACGAGCAGTACTTC.